This T cell receptor (beta chain) comes out of a study of cytomegalovirus exposure and HLA in healthy donors. Study-wide points: A later analysis, which compared TCR beta chains of equal frequency, found the HLA-associated ones more clonally expanded. HLA alleles showed associations with some 17,000 TCR beta sequences in a later analysis, at a 0.05 false discovery rate.

There are 15 residues in the CDR3. Germline V gene sequence: CDR1 SGHRS, CDR2 YFSETQ. The V gene lost 4 bases and the J gene lost 1 base, with 15 bases spanning the gap. These donors counted as nominally healthy when sampled, but unrecorded immune exposures were likely. Primers included in the PCR were 60 Vbeta and 13 Jbeta primers. The data were produced by immunoSEQ multiplex PCR, yet TCRdb's version contains in-frame clones alone and is incomplete. The data hold under 200,000 clones, with around 75% observed a single time. A note on this clone: Its antigen is unknown.

The source material was PBMCs. The genes are TRBV5-1 and TRBJ2-7; weak D call: TRBD1 (6 bases). This TCR came from a woman in her 30s in good health and CMV-seronegative. CDR3 residues: CASSPWTEISYEQYF. The CDR3 region has the DNA TGCGCCAGCAGCCCCTGGACAGAGATTTCCTACGAGCAGTACTTC.